The T cell receptor (beta chain) described here comes from a study of identical twins' blood T cells. Study-level results: V gene usage reportedly matched far better within twin pairs than unrelated donors. Shared CDR3 clonotype counts between two donors mainly tracked the product of their cloneset sizes, twins included.

A previously described protocol, modified, built RNA-based TCR cDNA libraries. TCRdb fed the 5' RACE reads into MiXCR, producing one record per CDR3 protein. The repertoire holds around 380,000 distinct CDR3 sequences, with 28% as singletons. In regard to this clonotype: Its specificity is unknown.

Germline CDR1 reads SNHLY; CDR2 reads FYNNEI. This CDR3 is built from 14 residues. Trimming removed 6 bases from V and 8 bases from J; junction bases left unmatched: 9. The donors were healthy female monozygous twins, three pairs in total. This chain links TRBV2 with TRBJ1-4, with 7 bases lining up with TRBD1. The sequence derives from a woman between 18 and 55 years old in good health. Sequenced sample: PBMCs. This chain's CDR3 is CASSLFGTAEKLFF. The CDR3 bases are TGTGCCAGCAGCTTATTCGGGACAGCGGAAAAACTGTTTTTT.